Below, 9 T cell receptor beta chains from the same sample are listed, as sequenced in a study of T cells after posttransplantation cyclophosphamide. Produced via immunoSEQ multiplex PCR; TCRdb's table is partial and in-frame only. There are approximately 39,000 clones in the sample, none observed a single time. The sample consisted of PBMCs. These receptors came from a man aged 50-59 years in good health, CMV-negative, and a related stem cell transplant donor.

This clone has only a few counts. The V gene is TRBV9, the J gene TRBJ2-5; 13 nucleotides agree with TRBD2. The J call is doubtful: the DNA matches TRBJ2-7 better. Per the germline V gene, CDR1 is SGDLS and CDR2 is YYNGEE. The CDR3 length is 14 residues. The CDR3 nucleotides read TGTGCCAGCAGCGCGGGACTAGCGGGACGCGAGCAGTACTTC. Encoded protein: CASSAGLAGREQYF.

This clone was recorded many times. The chain recombines TRBV2 with TRBJ1-1; D gene unclear. Germline CDR1 SNHLY, CDR2 FYNNEI. The CDR3 is made up of 12 amino acids. Trimming took off 6 bases at V and 7 bases at J, with 12 bases between the two ends. CDR3 sequence: CASSQRRDEAFF. The CDR3 nucleotides are TGTGCCAGCAGCCAGAGGAGGGATGAAGCTTTCTTT. The variable domain in full, with the rest retrieved from reference TRBV2 and TRBJ1-1, is EPEVTQTPSHQVTQMGQEVILRCVPISNHLYFYWYRQILGQKVEFLVSFYNNEISEKSEIFDDQFSVERPDGSNFTLKIRSTKLEDSAMYFCASSQRRDEAFFGQGTRLTVV.

This clone was found a few times. The V and J genes are TRBV5-4 and TRBJ2-1, with TRBD2 as a possible D gene (5 bases). CDR1 is SGHNT and CDR2 is YYREEE in the germline V gene (reference sequence). This CDR3 has 15 amino acids. Trimming stripped 5 bases from V and 0 bases from J, with 12 bases between. CDR3 region: CASSPDSISYNEQFF. The CDR3 nucleotides read TGTGCCAGCAGTCCGGACTCCATCTCCTACAATGAGCAGTTCTTC.

Ten or more counts support this clone. This chain connects TRBV25-1 to TRBJ2-2; possibly TRBD1 for D (6 bases). The CDR3 spans 17 residues. CDR1 and CDR2 from the germline V gene are MGHDK and SYGVNS. Trimming removed 8 bases at V and 0 bases at J, with 19 bases between. As DNA, the CDR3 is TGTGCCAGCGGAACACAGGGTCAACCCGCGAACACCGGGGAGCTGTTTTTT. This sequence encodes CASGTQGQPANTGELFF.

There are many counts of this clone. The rearrangement joins TRBV7-2 to TRBJ1-4, with TRBD1 as a possible D gene (5 bases). V was shortened by 1 base and J by 7 bases, with 10 bases between the two germline ends. This CDR3 has 14 amino acids. Germline V gene sequence: CDR1 SGHTA, CDR2 FQGNSA. CDR3 protein: CASSLEARGEKLFF. The CDR3 nucleotides are TGTGCCAGCAGCTTAGAGGCAAGGGGTGAAAAACTGTTTTTT.

This clone was counted ten times or more. The chain is built from TRBV25-1 and TRBJ1-2; 7 nucleotides line up with TRBD1. The V gene's germline CDR1 is MGHDK and CDR2 SYGVNS. The CDR3 loop spans 16 amino acids. V gave up 6 bases and J gave up 6 bases; unmatched junction bases: 16. The CDR3 protein is CASRGRGGEGLDGYTF. DNA of the CDR3: TGTGCCAGCAGGGGTAGAGGGGGCGAGGGGCTCGATGGCTACACCTTC.

This clone was seen ten or more times. This chain uses TRBV10-3 with TRBJ2-5; 12 nucleotides match TRBD2. CDR3 size: 16 residues. V shed 4 bases and J 5 bases; nucleotides not matched to a gene: 8. Germline V gene sequence: CDR1 ENHRY, CDR2 SYGVKD. CDR3 loop: CAISGTTSGGRETQYF. The CDR3, as DNA: TGTGCCATCAGTGGAACGACTAGCGGGGGTAGGGAGACCCAGTACTTC.

This clone was counted between two and nine times. V usage is TRBV7-8 and J usage is TRBJ2-5; D is ambiguous. The tail of the sequence fits TRBJ2-7 better, so the J call may be wrong. Germline CDR1 is SGHVS and CDR2 is FQNEAQ. The CDR3 has 13 amino acids. Here the CDR3 reads CASSFGDAYEQYF. Here the CDR3 DNA reads TGTGCCAGCAGCTTCGGAGATGCGTACGAGCAGTACTTC.

In this sample, this clone turned up many times. This CDR3 reads CASSLDGGVSEQFF. In DNA, the CDR3 is TGCGCCAGCAGCTTGGATGGAGGGGTGAGTGAGCAGTTCTTC. This sequence joins TRBV5-1 and TRBJ2-1; tentatively, D is TRBD2 (6 bases). This CDR3 region has 14 residues. With 0 bases removed from V and 9 bases from J, the gap between germline ends came to 13 bases. The germline V gene encodes CDR1 SGHRS and CDR2 YFSETQ.